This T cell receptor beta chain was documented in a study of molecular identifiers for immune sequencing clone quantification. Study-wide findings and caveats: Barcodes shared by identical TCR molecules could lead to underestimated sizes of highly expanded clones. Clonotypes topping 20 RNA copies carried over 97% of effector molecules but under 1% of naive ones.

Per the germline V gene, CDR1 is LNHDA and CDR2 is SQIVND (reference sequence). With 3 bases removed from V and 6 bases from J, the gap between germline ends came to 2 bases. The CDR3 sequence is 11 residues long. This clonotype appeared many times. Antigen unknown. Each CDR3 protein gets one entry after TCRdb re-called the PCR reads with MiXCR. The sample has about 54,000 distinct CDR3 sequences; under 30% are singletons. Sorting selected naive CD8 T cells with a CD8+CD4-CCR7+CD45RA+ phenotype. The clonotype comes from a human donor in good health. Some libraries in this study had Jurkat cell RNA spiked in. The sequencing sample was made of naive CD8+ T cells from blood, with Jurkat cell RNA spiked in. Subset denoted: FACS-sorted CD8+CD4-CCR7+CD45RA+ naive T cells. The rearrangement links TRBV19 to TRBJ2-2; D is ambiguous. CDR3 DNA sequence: TGTGCCAGTAGTATCCCCGGGGAGCTGTTTTTT. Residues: CASSIPGELFF. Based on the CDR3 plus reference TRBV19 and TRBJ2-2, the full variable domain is DGGITQSPKYLFRKEGQNVTLSCEQNLNHDAMYWYRQDPGQGLRLIYYSQIVNDFQKGDIAEGYSVSREKKESFPLTVTSAQKNPTAFYLCASSIPGELFFGEGSRLTVL.